This is a list of T cell receptor beta chains from one sample in a study of OX40 agonist ivuxolimab in advanced cancers. Method: immunoSEQ multiplex PCR; TCRdb's copy keeps in-frame clones and lacks some. Counted here are about 54,000 clones, more than 75% occurring once; the ten biggest clones make up around 4.5%. The source material was CD4+ or CD8+ T cells sorted from blood, sampled in a trial of the OX40 agonist ivuxolimab. These receptors were obtained from an adult with an advanced solid tumor such as melanoma, head and neck, liver or kidney cancer. Both conserved end residues are part of each CDR3. A D gene is named only where the DNA matches it firmly. Clone size is not always given. Where it is, it says once, few, many or a class for expanded clones.

size,V,D,J,CDR3,DNA
NA,TRBV9,TRBD1,TRBJ2-2,CASSVGTANTGELFF,TGTGCCAGCAGCGTCGGGACAGCAAACACCGGGGAGCTGTTTTTT
NA,TRBV30,NA,TRBJ2-1,CALTGSSPRAEQFF,TGTGCCTTGACGGGGAGCTCCCCGCGGGCTGAGCAGTTCTTC
few,TRBV2,NA,TRBJ2-5,CASLSGTKMETQYF,TGTGCCAGCTTAAGCGGGACAAAAATGGAGACCCAGTACTTC
NA,TRBV11-2,NA,TRBJ1-6,CASSLGAGSSPLHF,TGTGCCAGCAGCTTAGGTGCAGGGAGCTCACCCCTCCACTTT
NA,TRBV6-5,TRBD1,TRBJ2-3,CASSYGPGDRTDTQYF,TGTGCCAGCAGTTACGGGCCAGGGGACAGGACAGATACGCAGTATTTT
NA,TRBV5-1,TRBD2,TRBJ2-7,CASSPTSGSNYEQYF,TGCGCCAGCAGCCCTACTAGCGGGTCCAACTACGAGCAGTACTTC
NA,TRBV28,NA,TRBJ2-5,CASSIEETQYF,TGTGCCAGCAGTATCGAAGAGACCCAGTACTTC
NA,TRBV5-3,NA,TRBJ1-3,CARSPARGDGNTIYF,TGTGCCAGAAGCCCAGCACGGGGAGATGGAAACACCATATATTTT
NA,TRBV7-2,NA,TRBJ2-3,CASSLAKVTDTQYF,TGTGCCAGCAGCTTAGCCAAGGTCACAGATACGCAGTATTTT
NA,TRBV27,NA,TRBJ1-2,CASSFDRFNYGYTF,TGTGCCAGCAGTTTTGACAGGTTTAACTATGGCTACACCTTC
NA,TRBV4-1,NA,TRBJ1-1,CASSPRGYDTEAFF,TGCGCCAGCAGCCCCAGGGGATACGACACTGAAGCTTTCTTT
once,TRBV20-1,NA,TRBJ1-1,CSARNDRGAFF,TGCAGTGCTAGGAACGACAGAGGCGCTTTCTTT
NA,TRBV28,NA,TRBJ1-3,CASSFGVRDTIYF,TGTGCCAGCAGTTTTGGAGTAAGGGACACCATATATTTT
NA,TRBV2,NA,TRBJ2-7,CASSLNRDVGIYEQYF,TGTGCCAGCAGTCTGAACCGGGACGTCGGGATCTACGAGCAGTACTTC
NA,TRBV10-3,NA,TRBJ1-2,CAISEARDYGYTF,TGTGCCATCAGTGAGGCCAGAGACTATGGCTACACCTTC
NA,TRBV2,TRBD2,TRBJ2-7,CASTWSTLAGGPGYEQYF,TGTGCCAGTACTTGGTCGACCCTAGCGGGAGGGCCGGGCTACGAGCAGTACTTC
NA,TRBV18,NA,TRBJ1-4,CASSPRGIGTNEKLFF,TGTGCCAGCTCACCCAGGGGAATAGGGACTAATGAAAAACTGTTTTTT
once,TRBV7-2,TRBD1,TRBJ2-3,CASRRQGASTDTQYF,TGTGCCAGCAGACGACAGGGGGCGAGCACAGATACGCAGTATTTT
NA,TRBV6-1,NA,TRBJ2-1,CASSEAGRRGWDNEQFF,TGTGCCAGCAGTGAGGCGGGGCGGCGGGGTTGGGACAATGAGCAGTTCTTC
few,TRBV27,NA,TRBJ2-3,CASQAPFTDTQYF,TGTGCCAGCCAGGCTCCATTCACAGATACGCAGTATTTT
NA,TRBV28,NA,TRBJ1-5,CASSLSDRSGNQPQHF,TGTGCCAGCAGTTTATCGGACAGAAGCGGCAATCAGCCCCAGCATTTT
NA,TRBV6-5,NA,TRBJ1-1,CASSYRDRTEAFF,TGTGCCAGCAGTTACCGCGACAGAACTGAAGCTTTCTTT
NA,TRBV27,TRBD1,TRBJ2-4,CASSPRSGGVKNIQYF,TGTGCCAGCAGTCCCCGCTCAGGGGGCGTCAAAAACATTCAGTACTTC
NA,TRBV15,NA,TRBJ1-5,CATSLNTAGSVGLLAQHF,TGTGCCACCAGCCTAAATACGGCAGGGAGTGTTGGATTGCTGGCCCAGCATTTT
NA,TRBV19,TRBD1,TRBJ2-5,CASSSDRGETQYF,TGTGCCAGTAGTAGCGACAGGGGCGAGACCCAGTACTTC
NA,TRBV7-9,NA,TRBJ1-2,CASSLVVTGGGYTF,TGTGCCAGCAGCTTAGTGGTCACGGGAGGTGGCTACACCTTC
NA,TRBV18,NA,TRBJ1-1,CASSPQGTATEAFF,TGTGCCAGCTCACCACAGGGGACGGCCACTGAAGCTTTCTTT
NA,TRBV19,NA,TRBJ2-1,CASRLAPSYNEQFF,TGTGCCAGTAGGCTAGCTCCCTCCTACAATGAGCAGTTCTTC
NA,TRBV5-1,TRBD2,TRBJ2-5,CASSLAPTSEETQYF,TGCGCCAGCAGCTTGGCGCCGACTAGCGAAGAGACCCAGTACTTC
NA,TRBV2,NA,TRBJ1-5,CASTYHTGQPQHF,TGTGCCAGCACCTACCATACCGGGCAGCCCCAGCATTTT
once,TRBV15,NA,TRBJ1-3,CATSRGAPNSGNTIYF,TGTGCCACCAGCAGAGGGGCACCTAACTCTGGAAACACCATATATTTT
NA,TRBV6-6,NA,TRBJ2-7,CASSRRTGGGYEQYF,TGTGCCAGCAGTAGGCGAACAGGGGGGGGATACGAGCAGTACTTC
NA,TRBV11-3,NA,TRBJ1-1,CASSSSTIRGTEAFF,TGTGCCAGCAGCTCCTCGACTATAAGGGGGACTGAAGCTTTCTTT
few,TRBV19,NA,TRBJ1-2,CASSPQDGVYGYTF,TGTGCCAGTAGTCCCCAGGACGGAGTCTATGGCTACACCTTC
NA,TRBV5-1,NA,TRBJ1-2,CASSLADGGTYGYTF,TGCGCCAGCAGCTTGGCCGACGGGGGGACCTATGGCTACACCTTC
NA,TRBV2,TRBD2,TRBJ2-3,CASSELAGQDTQYF,TGTGCCAGCAGTGAGCTAGCGGGACAAGATACGCAGTATTTT
NA,TRBV9,NA,TRBJ2-7,CASSAFPFYEQYF,TGTGCCAGCAGCGCTTTCCCTTTCTACGAGCAGTACTTC
few,TRBV6-5,NA,TRBJ1-5,CASSYLGGNQPQHF,TGTGCCAGCAGTTACTTAGGGGGCAATCAGCCCCAGCATTTT
NA,TRBV7-9,NA,TRBJ1-2,CASSLEPHSYGYTF,TGTGCCAGCAGCTTAGAACCCCACAGCTATGGCTACACCTTC
NA,TRBV10-3,NA,TRBJ2-1,CAISDTRSSYNEQFF,TGTGCCATCAGTGATACGCGGAGCTCCTACAATGAGCAGTTCTTC
NA,TRBV23-1,NA,TRBJ2-2,CASSQLSMWGPLNTGELFF,TGCGCCAGCAGTCAACTGTCTATGTGGGGCCCTTTGAACACCGGGGAGCTGTTTTTT
NA,TRBV30,TRBD1,TRBJ2-7,CAWTRGSYEQYF,TGTGCCTGGACCAGGGGGTCCTACGAGCAGTACTTC
few,TRBV5-4,TRBD1,TRBJ1-1,CASSSGQGLNTEAFF,TGTGCCAGCAGCTCGGGACAGGGGCTGAACACTGAAGCTTTCTTT
NA,TRBV28,NA,TRBJ1-6,CATAIFVNSPLHF,TGTGCCACCGCCATATTTGTGAATTCACCCCTCCACTTT
NA,TRBV7-2,TRBD1,TRBJ1-5,CASSADRVRNQPQHF,TGTGCCAGCAGCGCGGACAGGGTGCGCAATCAGCCCCAGCATTTT
NA,TRBV18,NA,TRBJ2-3,CASSPPAGPDTQYF,TGTGCCAGCTCACCACCGGCAGGGCCAGATACGCAGTATTTT
few,TRBV7-9,NA,TRBJ1-1,CASRVDSQGEAFF,TGTGCCAGCAGGGTGGACTCTCAGGGTGAAGCTTTCTTT
few,TRBV11-2,NA,TRBJ2-1,CASSQWQEQFF,TGTGCCAGCAGCCAATGGCAAGAGCAGTTCTTC
NA,TRBV7-9,NA,TRBJ1-1,CASSLLGTEAFF,TGTGCCAGCAGCTTATTGGGCACTGAAGCTTTCTTT
NA,TRBV5-1,NA,TRBJ1-3,CASSSGTSGNTIYF,TGCGCCAGCAGCTCCGGCACTTCTGGAAACACCATATATTTT
NA,TRBV7-3,NA,TRBJ2-7,CASRVIGSKDYEQYF,TGTGCCAGTCGGGTAATAGGATCAAAAGATTACGAGCAGTACTTC
NA,TRBV6-5,NA,TRBJ1-6,CASSYSTDLGPLHF,TGTGCCAGCAGTTACTCGACAGACTTGGGGCCCCTCCACTTT
NA,TRBV29-1,TRBD1,TRBJ1-1,CSVRHRGENTEAFF,TGCAGCGTCCGCCACAGGGGCGAAAACACTGAAGCTTTCTTT
NA,TRBV5-1,TRBD1,TRBJ1-3,CASSPDRAGNTIYF,TGCGCCAGCAGCCCCGACAGGGCTGGAAACACCATATATTTT